This T cell receptor (beta chain) derives from a study of T cell repertoires in cytomegalovirus infection. The CDR3 covers 17 residues. V was clipped by 5 bases and J by 1 base; unmatched bases: 9. Germline CDR1 and CDR2: SGHTA and FQGTGA. This clonotype was recorded many times. TCRdb fed the reads into MiXCR, producing one record per CDR3 protein. There are about 150,000 distinct CDR3 sequences in the sample; around 22% occur only once, and over 9.5% lies in the top ten. Specimen: PBMCs. This clonotype was sampled from a human donor in good health (CMV status not recorded). Some clones in this sample may be carry-over from other donors' samples. V is TRBV7-3 and J is TRBJ2-1, with TRBD2 matching over 9 bases. The CDR3 spells CASSNHISGSSYNEQFF. In DNA, the CDR3 is TGTGCCAGCAGCAACCACATTAGCGGGAGTTCCTACAATGAGCAGTTCTTC.